This T cell receptor (beta chain) was sequenced during a study of Ad26.COV2.S vaccination and SARS-CoV-2 variants. The assay was immunoSEQ multiplex PCR, and TCRdb's table has in-frame clones only and misses some. This sample has 350,000 to 450,000 clones; approximately 90% occur once, and the top ten carry roughly 3.9%. V trimming: 0 bases; J trimming: 1 base; junction bases outside the gene matches: 3. CDR3 length equals 16 residues. CDR1 and CDR2 (germline): SGHVS, FNYEAQ. V is TRBV7-6 and J is TRBJ2-3; 8 bases fit TRBD2. The specimen was peripheral blood, collected after recovery from COVID-19. This clonotype was sampled from a human donor who had recovered from COVID-19. The CDR3 region is CASSLARGGRTDTQYF. As DNA, the CDR3 is TGTGCCAGCAGCTTAGCCCGGGGGGGGCGCACAGATACGCAGTATTTT.